Each of the 10 T cell receptor beta chains below was sequenced from the same sample in a study of T-cell reconstitution after alpha-beta-depleted transplantation in children. The library targeted TCRbeta and was prepared with unique molecular identifiers. MiXCR, run by TCRdb on the PCR reads, gives a single entry per CDR3 protein. The table includes about 500,000 distinct CDR3 sequences, 32% detected once. Source: PBMCs from the stem cell graft donor, taken from the stem cell graft. The receptor source for this set is a human donor who donated a stem cell graft to a child with aplastic anemia.

The count of this clonotype is one. The V call is TRBV9, the J call TRBJ1-1, with D possibly TRBD1 on 6 matching bases. V lost 3 bases and J lost 4, with 13 bases in between. Germline V gene data show CDR1 as SGDLS and CDR2 as YYNGEE. This CDR3 spans 14 amino acids. The CDR3: CASSADRRVTEAFF. The CDR3 region has the DNA TGTGCCAGCAGCGCTGACAGGAGGGTCACTGAAGCTTTCTTT.

The rearrangement joins TRBV19 to TRBJ2-5; possibly TRBD1 or TRBD2 for D (5 bases each). From germline, CDR1 is LNHDA and CDR2 SQIVND (reference sequence). The CDR3 contains 17 residues. V lost 4 bases to trimming and J lost 5 bases, with 23 bases between them. CDR3 sequence: CASSTGEGYFRVETQYF. The CDR3 region has the DNA TGTGCCAGTAGTACCGGCGAGGGGTACTTTAGAGTGGAGACCCAGTACTTC.

V usage is TRBV29-1 and J usage is TRBJ2-2; D call uncertain. V lost 6 bases and J 4 bases, leaving 9 bases between the germline ends. Per germline, CDR1 SQVTM and CDR2 ANQGSEA. The CDR3 length is 12 residues. The CDR3 is CSVNDLTGELFF. DNA for the CDR3: TGCAGCGTCAACGACCTCACCGGGGAGCTGTTTTTT.

The chain combines TRBV6-5 with TRBJ2-1; D is perhaps TRBD2 (6 bases). Trimming left V 2 bases short and J 2 bases short, with 13 bases between. CDR1 and CDR2 from the germline V gene are MNHEY and SVGAGI. The CDR3 sequence is 16 residues long. CDR3 loop: CASSYRGGNTYNEQFF. DNA for the CDR3: TGTGCCAGCAGTTACAGAGGCGGGAATACCTACAATGAGCAGTTCTTC.

CDR3 coding DNA: TGTGCCAGCAGTCCTACAGGGGCCGCGTCAGGCGAGCAGTACGTC. Amino acids: CASSPTGAASGEQYV. The chain recombines TRBV12-3 or TRBV12-4 with TRBJ2-7; 7 nucleotides agree with TRBD1. Trimming cost V 5 bases and J 6 bases; bases outside gene matches: 13. The CDR3 is 15 residues long.

The count of this clonotype is one. The chain has TRBV29-1 and TRBJ1-2; no clear D gene. The CDR3 has 14 amino acids. The germline V gene has CDR1 SQVTM and CDR2 ANQGSEA. Trimming shortened V by 3 bases and J by 8 bases, and 19 bases separated the two germline ends. CDR3 bases: TGCAGCGTTGATGCAGTCGGGCCGCGCAGCGGCTACACCTTC. This sequence encodes CSVDAVGPRSGYTF. The variable domain in full, completed from reference TRBV29-1 and TRBJ1-2, reads SAVISQKPSRDICQRGTSLTIQCQVDSQVTMMFWYRQQPGQSLTLIATANQGSEATYESGFVIDKFPISRPNLTFSTLTVSNMSPEDSSIYLCSVDAVGPRSGYTFGSGTRLTVV.

V is TRBV12-3 or TRBV12-4 and J is TRBJ2-1; 11 bases are shared with TRBD2. The CDR3 consists of 16 residues. The junction had 5 bases not matched to a gene; V was cut back by 6 bases and J by 1 base. The CDR3 loop is CASSIAGGPSYNEQFF. The DNA of the CDR3 is TGTGCCAGCAGCATAGCGGGAGGGCCATCCTACAATGAGCAGTTCTTC.

This clonotype has more than one count but fewer than ten. The chain combines TRBV29-1 with TRBJ1-1; D ambiguous. This CDR3 region has 13 residues. Per the germline V gene, CDR1 is SQVTM and CDR2 is ANQGSEA. Between the trimmed V and J ends, which lost 4 bases and 3 bases, there was a span of 12 bases. The CDR3 protein is CSVAGQADTEAFF. The CDR3 DNA is TGCAGCGTTGCCGGGCAGGCGGACACTGAAGCTTTCTTT.

The chain couples TRBV6-5 to TRBJ2-7, with 10 positions matching TRBD2. The CDR3 runs to 15 residues. From germline, CDR1 is MNHEY and CDR2 SVGAGI. With V trimmed by 3 bases and J by 3 bases, 5 bases remained unmatched. The CDR3 loop reads CASSYLAGGFYEQYF. The CDR3 DNA follows: TGTGCCAGCAGTTATTTAGCGGGAGGTTTCTACGAGCAGTACTTC.

This clonotype was found a few times. The chain carries TRBV6-5 and TRBJ2-4; TRBD2 is a possible D gene (5 bases). The germline V gene encodes CDR1 MNHEY and CDR2 SVGAGI. The CDR3 runs to 16 residues. V lost 4 bases to trimming and J lost 7 bases, with 20 bases between them. The CDR3: CASSSDGVSQWNIQYF. For the CDR3, the DNA is TGTGCCAGCAGTTCCGACGGGGTTTCCCAATGGAACATTCAGTACTTC.